The present T cell receptor beta chain was sequenced within a study of cytomegalovirus exposure and HLA in healthy donors. Study-level findings and limits: Many donors carried some public TCRs, although rarity characterized most TCR sequences. A few CMV-associated chains proved CMV antigen-specific in vitro. For cytomegalovirus status, the classifier reportedly gave diagnoses with high specificity and sensitivity.

Details on this clone: The target antigen is unknown.

Germline V gene sequence: CDR1 SQVTM, CDR2 ANQGSEA. Trimming shortened V by 7 bases and J by 2 bases, and 24 bases separated the two germline ends. The CDR3 sequence is 16 residues long. PCR involved 60 Vbeta and 13 Jbeta primers. Sequenced by immunoSEQ multiplex PCR; TCRdb stores in-frame clones only, minus some. The table lists some 150,000 clones, about 80% of them singletons. The chain combines TRBV29-1 with TRBJ2-7; TRBD2 might be the D (6 bases). The clonotype originates from a male donor in good health and CMV-seronegative. The source material was PBMCs. CDR3 protein: CSARTGSQRAAYEQYF. CDR3 DNA: TGCAGCGCACGTACCGGTTCCCAGCGGGCAGCCTACGAGCAGTACTTC.